A selection of T cell receptor beta chains follows, all from one sample in a study of blood T cell repertoires in COVID-19. Assay: immunoSEQ multiplex PCR; the TCRdb copy retains only in-frame clones and omits some. Here the sample spans roughly 140,000 clones, around 90% being singletons. The sequencing sample was made of peripheral blood. These TCRs come from an older man with acute or convalescent COVID-19. Each CDR3 is given with its conserved first and last residue. A D gene is named only where the DNA matches it firmly. Clone sizes are given selectively: once, few, many, or a class where the clone is expanded.

TRBV15	-	TRBJ2-4	-	CATREWTVGADIQYF	TGTGCCACCAGGGAATGGACAGTCGGGGCGGACATTCAGTACTTC
TRBV28	TRBD1	TRBJ2-7	-	CASSRIMGDSPSYEQYF	TGTGCCAGCAGCCGCATTATGGGGGACAGCCCCTCCTACGAGCAGTACTTC
TRBV3-1/TRBV3-2	TRBD1	TRBJ2-7	-	CASSRRTGAYEQYF	TGTGCCAGCAGTCGTAGGACAGGTGCGTACGAGCAGTACTTC
TRBV10-1	TRBD1	TRBJ2-1	-	CASSAGTGYNEQFF	TGCGCCAGCAGCGCCGGGACAGGGTACAATGAGCAGTTCTTC
TRBV6-5	-	TRBJ2-3	-	CASSNLGGGTDTQYF	TGTGCCAGCAGCAACTTAGGAGGGGGCACAGATACGCAGTATTTT
TRBV5-1	TRBD2	TRBJ2-7	-	CASSLVGEGNEQYF	TGCGCCAGCAGCTTGGTGGGGGAGGGGAACGAGCAGTACTTC
TRBV6-5	-	TRBJ1-4	-	CASRTGNEKLFF	TGTGCCAGCAGGACGGGTAATGAAAAACTGTTTTTT
TRBV28	-	TRBJ2-7	-	CASQPAGRIYEQYF	TGTGCCAGCCAGCCGGCGGGAAGGATCTACGAGCAGTACTTC
TRBV5-8	TRBD1	TRBJ1-5	-	CASSFNRGSNQPQHF	TGTGCCAGCAGCTTTAACAGGGGAAGCAATCAGCCCCAGCATTTT
TRBV5-4	TRBD2	TRBJ2-2	-	CASSLGLADNTGELFF	TGTGCCAGCAGCTTGGGACTAGCGGACAACACCGGGGAGCTGTTTTTT
TRBV19	-	TRBJ1-5	-	CASKGQGISATNQPQHF	TGTGCCAGTAAGGGGCAGGGTATCTCAGCGACGAATCAGCCCCAGCATTTT
TRBV7-9	-	TRBJ1-1	-	CASVDRRNTEAFF	TGTGCCAGTGTAGACAGGCGGAACACTGAAGCTTTCTTT
TRBV7-2	TRBD1	TRBJ2-5	-	CASSLVVGQGETQYF	TGTGCCAGCAGCTTAGTGGTCGGACAGGGGGAGACCCAGTACTTC
TRBV7-6	-	TRBJ2-2	-	CASSSTGNTGELFF	TGTGCCAGCAGCTCTACAGGGAACACCGGGGAGCTGTTTTTT
TRBV30	TRBD2	TRBJ2-5	-	CAWDSSGPETQYF	TGTGCCTGGGATTCTAGCGGACCGGAGACCCAGTACTTC
TRBV7-9	TRBD1	TRBJ1-2	-	CASSEQGGLATDYGYTF	TGTGCCAGCAGTGAACAGGGGGGTCTGGCTACCGACTATGGCTACACCTTC
TRBV25-1	-	TRBJ1-5	few	CASSDMVSPLPNQPQHF	TGTGCCAGCAGTGATATGGTGTCGCCACTCCCCAATCAGCCCCAGCATTTT
TRBV7-2	TRBD2	TRBJ2-1	-	CASSSSGGYNEQFF	TGTGCCAGCAGCTCTAGCGGGGGGTACAATGAGCAGTTCTTC
TRBV18	-	TRBJ1-2	few	CASSPTSGGKSGEGYTF	TGTGCCAGCTCACCTACCTCGGGAGGGAAGTCAGGGGAAGGCTACACCTTC
TRBV6-5	TRBD1	TRBJ1-4	-	CASSSGTGVEKLFF	TGTGCCAGCAGCTCCGGGACAGGGGTGGAAAAACTGTTTTTT
TRBV19	-	TRBJ2-3	-	CASSMVGAVIDTQYF	TGTGCCAGTAGTATGGTTGGAGCGGTAATAGATACGCAGTATTTT
TRBV28	-	TRBJ2-3	-	CASSLNGGTDTQYF	TGTGCCAGCAGTTTGAACGGAGGCACAGATACGCAGTATTTT
TRBV7-2	-	TRBJ1-6	-	CASSGDSNSPLHF	TGTGCCAGCAGCGGGGACTCTAATTCACCCCTCCACTTT
TRBV2	TRBD1	TRBJ2-2	-	CASRLTGQGTGELFF	TGTGCCAGCCGGCTAACGGGACAGGGGACCGGGGAGCTGTTTTTT
TRBV6-5	-	TRBJ1-6	-	CASRGQIYNSPLHF	TGTGCCAGCAGGGGCCAGATCTATAATTCACCCCTCCACTTT
TRBV7-2	-	TRBJ1-1	-	CASSLEGRGTEAFF	TGTGCCAGCAGCTTAGAAGGGCGAGGGACTGAAGCTTTCTTT
TRBV20-1	-	TRBJ2-3	-	CSASKSDTQYF	TGCAGTGCTAGCAAATCAGATACGCAGTATTTT
TRBV24-1	-	TRBJ1-2	-	CATSDSDISSYTF	TGTGCCACCAGTGATTCTGACATCTCTAGCTACACCTTC
TRBV7-2	TRBD1	TRBJ1-6	once	CASSFGQGGSPLHF	TGTGCCAGCAGCTTTGGACAGGGCGGTTCACCCCTCCACTTT
TRBV5-1	TRBD2	TRBJ2-3	-	CASSLQAGGSTDTQYF	TGCGCCAGCAGCTTACAAGCGGGAGGTAGCACAGATACGCAGTATTTT
TRBV19	TRBD2	TRBJ2-1	-	CASSPSGDFYNEQFF	TGTGCCAGTAGTCCTAGCGGGGACTTCTACAATGAGCAGTTCTTC
TRBV7-9	-	TRBJ2-7	-	CASSLEKGGYEQYF	TGTGCCAGCAGCTTAGAGAAAGGGGGCTACGAGCAGTACTTC
TRBV7-9	-	TRBJ1-2	-	CASSYHGGDYGYTF	TGTGCCAGCAGCTATCATGGGGGGGACTATGGCTACACCTTC
TRBV6-6	-	TRBJ1-5	-	CASSLNTNDQPQHF	TGTGCCAGCAGCCTTAACACGAACGATCAGCCCCAGCATTTT